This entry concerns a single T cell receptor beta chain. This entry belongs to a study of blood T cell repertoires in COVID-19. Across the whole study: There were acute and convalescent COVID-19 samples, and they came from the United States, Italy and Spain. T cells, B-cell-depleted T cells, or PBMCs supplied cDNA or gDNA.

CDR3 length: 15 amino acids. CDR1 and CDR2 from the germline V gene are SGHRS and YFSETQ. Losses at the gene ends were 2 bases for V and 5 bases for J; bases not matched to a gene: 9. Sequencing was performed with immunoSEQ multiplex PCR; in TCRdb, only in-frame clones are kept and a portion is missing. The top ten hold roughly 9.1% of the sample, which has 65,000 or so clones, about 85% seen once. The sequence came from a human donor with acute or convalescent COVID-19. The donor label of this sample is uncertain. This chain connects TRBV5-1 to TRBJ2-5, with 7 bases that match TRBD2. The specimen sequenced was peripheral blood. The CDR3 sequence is CASSFPGREGETQYF. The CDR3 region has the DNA TGCGCCAGCAGCTTCCCAGGGAGGGAGGGCGAGACCCAGTACTTC. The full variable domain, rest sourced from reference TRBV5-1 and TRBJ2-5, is KAGVTQTPRYLIKTRGQQVTLSCSPISGHRSVSWYQQTPGQGLQFLFEYFSETQRNKGNFPGRFSGRQFSNSRSEMNVSTLELGDSALYLCASSFPGREGETQYFGPGTRLLVL.